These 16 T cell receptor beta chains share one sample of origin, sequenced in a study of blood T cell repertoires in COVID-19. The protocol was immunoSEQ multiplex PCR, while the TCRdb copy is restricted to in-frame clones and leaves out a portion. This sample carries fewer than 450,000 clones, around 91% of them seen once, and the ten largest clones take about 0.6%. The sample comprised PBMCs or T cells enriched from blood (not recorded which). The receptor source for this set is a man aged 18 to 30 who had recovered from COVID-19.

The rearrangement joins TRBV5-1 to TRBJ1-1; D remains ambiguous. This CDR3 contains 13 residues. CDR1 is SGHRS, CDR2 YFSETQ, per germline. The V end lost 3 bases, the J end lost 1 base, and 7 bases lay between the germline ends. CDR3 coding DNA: TGCGCCAGCAGCTACGACACGAACACTGAAGCTTTCTTT. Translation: CASSYDTNTEAFF.

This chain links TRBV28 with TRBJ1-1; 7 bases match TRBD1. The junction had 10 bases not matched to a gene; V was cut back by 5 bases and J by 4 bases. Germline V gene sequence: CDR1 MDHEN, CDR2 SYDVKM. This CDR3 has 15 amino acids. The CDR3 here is CASSPATGPGTEAFF. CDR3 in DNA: TGTGCCAGCAGTCCCGCGACAGGGCCGGGCACTGAAGCTTTCTTT.

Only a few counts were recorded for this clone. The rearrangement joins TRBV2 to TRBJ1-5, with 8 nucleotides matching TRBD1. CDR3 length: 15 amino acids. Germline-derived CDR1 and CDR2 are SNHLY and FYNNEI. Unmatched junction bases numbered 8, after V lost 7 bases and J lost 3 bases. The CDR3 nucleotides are TGTGCCAGCACCCCGGGACAGGCTTTCAATCAGCCCCAGCATTTT. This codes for CASTPGQAFNQPQHF.

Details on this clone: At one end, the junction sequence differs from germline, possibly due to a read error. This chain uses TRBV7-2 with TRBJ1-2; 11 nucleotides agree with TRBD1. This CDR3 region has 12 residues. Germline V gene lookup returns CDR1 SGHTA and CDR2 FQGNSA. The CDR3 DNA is TGTGCCAGCAGCCCCGGACAGGGGGCAACATTATTC. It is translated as CASSPGQGATLF.

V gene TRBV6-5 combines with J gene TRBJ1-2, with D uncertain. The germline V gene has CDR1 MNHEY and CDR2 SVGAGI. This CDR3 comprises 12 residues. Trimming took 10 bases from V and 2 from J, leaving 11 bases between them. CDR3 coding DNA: TGTGCCACCGCGGCGGGGAACTATGGCTACACCTTC. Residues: CATAAGNYGYTF.

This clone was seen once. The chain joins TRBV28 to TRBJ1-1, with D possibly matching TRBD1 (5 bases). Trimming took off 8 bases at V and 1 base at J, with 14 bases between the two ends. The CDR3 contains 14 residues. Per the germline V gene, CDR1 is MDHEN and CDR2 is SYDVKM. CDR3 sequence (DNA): TGTGCCAGCCACTTTGGGGCGCGGAACACTGAAGCTTTCTTT. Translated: CASHFGARNTEAFF.

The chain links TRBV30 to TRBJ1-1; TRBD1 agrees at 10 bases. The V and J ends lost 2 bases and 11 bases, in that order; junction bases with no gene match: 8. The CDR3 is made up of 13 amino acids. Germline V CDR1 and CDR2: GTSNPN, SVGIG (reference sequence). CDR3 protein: CAWSSGTGEGAFF. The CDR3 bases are TGTGCCTGGAGTTCCGGGACAGGGGAGGGGGCTTTCTTT.

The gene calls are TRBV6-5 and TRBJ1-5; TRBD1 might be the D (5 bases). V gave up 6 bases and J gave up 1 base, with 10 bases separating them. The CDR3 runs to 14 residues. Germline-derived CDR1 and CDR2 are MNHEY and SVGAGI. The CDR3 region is CASRRGRSNQPQHF. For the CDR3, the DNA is TGTGCCAGCAGGCGGGGACGGAGCAATCAGCCCCAGCATTTT.

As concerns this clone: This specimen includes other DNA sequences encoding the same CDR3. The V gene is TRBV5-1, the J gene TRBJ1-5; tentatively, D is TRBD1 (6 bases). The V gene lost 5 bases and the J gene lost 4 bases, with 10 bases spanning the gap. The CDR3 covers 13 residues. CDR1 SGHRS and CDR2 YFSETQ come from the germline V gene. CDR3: CASSLQGNQPQHF. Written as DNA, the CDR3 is TGCGCCAGCAGTCTCCAGGGGAATCAGCCCCAGCATTTT.

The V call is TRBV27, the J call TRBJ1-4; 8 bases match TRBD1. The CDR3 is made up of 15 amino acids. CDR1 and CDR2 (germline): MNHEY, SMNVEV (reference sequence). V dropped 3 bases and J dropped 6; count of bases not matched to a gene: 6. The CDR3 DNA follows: TGTGCCAGCAGTTTGGGCCGGGACAGGCATGAAAAACTGTTTTTT. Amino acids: CASSLGRDRHEKLFF. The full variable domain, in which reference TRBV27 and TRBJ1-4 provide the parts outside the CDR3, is EAQVTQNPRYLITVTGKKLTVTCSQNMNHEYMSWYRQDPGLGLRQIYYSMNVEVTDKGDVPEGYKVSRKEKRNFPLILESPSPNQTSLYFCASSLGRDRHEKLFFGSGTQLSVL.

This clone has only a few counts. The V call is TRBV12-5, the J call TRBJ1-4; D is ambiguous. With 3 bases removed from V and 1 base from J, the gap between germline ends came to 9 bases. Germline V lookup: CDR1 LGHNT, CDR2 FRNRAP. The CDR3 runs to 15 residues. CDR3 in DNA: TGTGCTAGTGGTTTAAACTCTAGAACTAATGAAAAACTGTTTTTT. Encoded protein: CASGLNSRTNEKLFF.

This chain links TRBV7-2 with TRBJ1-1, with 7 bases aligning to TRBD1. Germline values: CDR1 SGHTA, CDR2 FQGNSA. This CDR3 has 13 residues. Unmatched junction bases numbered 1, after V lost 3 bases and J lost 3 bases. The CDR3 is CASSLGQYTEAFF. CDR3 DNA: TGTGCCAGCAGCTTGGGACAGTACACTGAAGCTTTCTTT.

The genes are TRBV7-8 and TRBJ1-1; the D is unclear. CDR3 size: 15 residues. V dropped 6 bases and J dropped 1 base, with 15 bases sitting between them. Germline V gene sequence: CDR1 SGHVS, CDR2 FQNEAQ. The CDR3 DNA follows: TGTGCCAGCAGTCTCGAGGGAGAGGGGAACACTGAAGCTTTCTTT. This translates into CASSLEGEGNTEAFF.

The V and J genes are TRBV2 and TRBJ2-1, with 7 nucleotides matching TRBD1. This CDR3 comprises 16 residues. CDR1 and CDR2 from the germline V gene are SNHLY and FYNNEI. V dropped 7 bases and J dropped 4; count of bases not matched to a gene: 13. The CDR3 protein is CASIPSRGGFYNEQFF. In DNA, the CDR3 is TGTGCCAGCATCCCCTCCCGAGGGGGCTTTTACAATGAGCAGTTCTTC.

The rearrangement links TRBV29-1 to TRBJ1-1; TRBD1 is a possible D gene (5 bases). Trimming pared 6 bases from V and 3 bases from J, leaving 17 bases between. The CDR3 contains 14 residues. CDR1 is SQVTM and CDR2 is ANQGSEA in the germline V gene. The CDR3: CSVGRPEGHTEAFF. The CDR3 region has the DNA TGCAGCGTGGGGCGCCCCGAAGGACACACTGAAGCTTTCTTT.

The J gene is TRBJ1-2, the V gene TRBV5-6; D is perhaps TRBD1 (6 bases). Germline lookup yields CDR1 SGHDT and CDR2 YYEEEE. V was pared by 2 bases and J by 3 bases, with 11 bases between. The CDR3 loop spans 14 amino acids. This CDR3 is CASSFDRTYYGYTF. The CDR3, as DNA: TGTGCCAGCAGCTTTGACAGGACCTACTATGGCTACACCTTC. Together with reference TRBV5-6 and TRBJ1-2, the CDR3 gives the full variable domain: DAGVTQSPTHLIKTRGQQVTLRCSPKSGHDTVSWYQQALGQGPQFIFQYYEEEERQRGNFPDRFSGHQFPNYSSELNVNALLLGDSALYLCASSFDRTYYGYTFGSGTRLTVV.